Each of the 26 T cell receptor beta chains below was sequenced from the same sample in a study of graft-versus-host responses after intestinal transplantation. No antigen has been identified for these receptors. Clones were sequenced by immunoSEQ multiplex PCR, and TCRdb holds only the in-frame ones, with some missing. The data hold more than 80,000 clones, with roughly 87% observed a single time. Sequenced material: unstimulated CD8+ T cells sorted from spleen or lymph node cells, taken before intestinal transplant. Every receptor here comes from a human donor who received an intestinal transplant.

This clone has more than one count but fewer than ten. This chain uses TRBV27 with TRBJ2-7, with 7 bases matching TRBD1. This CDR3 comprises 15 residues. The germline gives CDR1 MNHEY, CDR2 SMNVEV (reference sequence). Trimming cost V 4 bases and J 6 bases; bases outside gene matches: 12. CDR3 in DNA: TGTGCCAGCAGTTCACTCCACAGGGGAGCGGTCGAGCAGTACTTC. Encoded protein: CASSSLHRGAVEQYF.

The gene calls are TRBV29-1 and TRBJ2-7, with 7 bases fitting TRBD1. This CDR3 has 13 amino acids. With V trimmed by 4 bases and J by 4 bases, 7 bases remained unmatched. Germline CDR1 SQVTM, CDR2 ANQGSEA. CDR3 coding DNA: TGCAGCGTTGTACAAGGGGGCCGTTACGAGCAGTACTTC. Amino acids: CSVVQGGRYEQYF.

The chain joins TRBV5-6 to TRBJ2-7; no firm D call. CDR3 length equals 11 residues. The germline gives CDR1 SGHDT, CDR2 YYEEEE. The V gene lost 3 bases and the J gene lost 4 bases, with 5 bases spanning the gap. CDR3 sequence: CASSSLYEQYF. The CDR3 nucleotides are TGTGCCAGCAGCTCCCTGTACGAGCAGTACTTC. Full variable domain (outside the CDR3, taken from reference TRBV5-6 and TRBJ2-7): DAGVTQSPTHLIKTRGQQVTLRCSPKSGHDTVSWYQQALGQGPQFIFQYYEEEERQRGNFPDRFSGHQFPNYSSELNVNALLLGDSALYLCASSSLYEQYFGPGTRLTVT.

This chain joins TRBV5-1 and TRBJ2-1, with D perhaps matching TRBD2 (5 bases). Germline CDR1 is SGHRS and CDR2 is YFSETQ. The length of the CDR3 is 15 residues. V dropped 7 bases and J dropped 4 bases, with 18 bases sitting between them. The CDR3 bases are TGCGCCAGCCATTACCAAGCGGAACCTTACAATGAGCAGTTCTTC. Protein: CASHYQAEPYNEQFF.

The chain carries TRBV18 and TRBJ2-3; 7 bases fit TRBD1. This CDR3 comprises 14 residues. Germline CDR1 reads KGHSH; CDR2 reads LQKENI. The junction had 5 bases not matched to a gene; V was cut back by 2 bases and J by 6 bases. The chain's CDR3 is CASSPAGQDDTQYF. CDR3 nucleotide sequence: TGTGCCAGCTCACCAGCTGGACAGGACGATACGCAGTATTTT.

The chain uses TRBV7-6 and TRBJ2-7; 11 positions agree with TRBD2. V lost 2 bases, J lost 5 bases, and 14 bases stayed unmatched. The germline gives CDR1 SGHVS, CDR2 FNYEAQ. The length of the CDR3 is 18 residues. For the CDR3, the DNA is TGTGCCAGCAGCTTACCCCCTCGAATAGCGGGAGGGGATAACGAGCAGTACTTC. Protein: CASSLPPRIAGGDNEQYF.

CDR3 region: CASSPPNTGELFF. CDR3 in DNA: TGTGCCAGCAGCCCTCCGAACACCGGGGAGCTGTTTTTT. The gene calls are TRBV27 and TRBJ2-2; D is unclear. Germline CDR1 and CDR2: MNHEY and SMNVEV (reference sequence). V lost 6 bases and J 0 bases, leaving 5 bases between the germline ends. The CDR3 spans 13 residues.

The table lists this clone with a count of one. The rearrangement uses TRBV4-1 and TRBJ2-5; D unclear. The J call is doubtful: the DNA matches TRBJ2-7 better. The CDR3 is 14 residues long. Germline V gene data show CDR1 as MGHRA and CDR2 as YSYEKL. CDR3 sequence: CASSQDLFLYEQYF. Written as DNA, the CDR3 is TGCGCCAGCAGCCAAGATTTATTCCTCTACGAGCAGTACTTC.

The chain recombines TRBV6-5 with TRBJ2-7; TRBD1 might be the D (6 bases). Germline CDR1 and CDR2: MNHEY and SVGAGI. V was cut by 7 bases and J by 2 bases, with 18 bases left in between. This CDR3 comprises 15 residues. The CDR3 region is CASTPRQVITYEQYF. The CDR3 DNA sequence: TGTGCCAGCACCCCGCGACAGGTGATTACCTACGAGCAGTACTTC.

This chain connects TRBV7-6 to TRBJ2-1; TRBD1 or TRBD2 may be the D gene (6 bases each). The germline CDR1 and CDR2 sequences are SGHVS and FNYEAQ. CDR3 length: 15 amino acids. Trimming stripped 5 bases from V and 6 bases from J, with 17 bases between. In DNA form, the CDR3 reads TGTGCCAGCAGCCCCGAGGCACAGGGAGGCAATGAGCAGTTCTTC. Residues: CASSPEAQGGNEQFF. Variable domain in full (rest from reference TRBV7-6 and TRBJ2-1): GAGVSQSPRYKVTKRGQDVALRCDPISGHVSLYWYRQALGQGPEFLTYFNYEAQQDKSGLPNDRFSAERPEGSISTLTIQRTEQRDSAMYRCASSPEAQGGNEQFFGPGTRLTVL.

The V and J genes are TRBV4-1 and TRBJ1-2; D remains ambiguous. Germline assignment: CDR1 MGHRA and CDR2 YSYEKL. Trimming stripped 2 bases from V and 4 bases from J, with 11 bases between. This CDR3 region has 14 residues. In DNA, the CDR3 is TGCGCCAGCAGCCAAAACAGCGTACTCTATGGCTACACCTTC. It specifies CASSQNSVLYGYTF.

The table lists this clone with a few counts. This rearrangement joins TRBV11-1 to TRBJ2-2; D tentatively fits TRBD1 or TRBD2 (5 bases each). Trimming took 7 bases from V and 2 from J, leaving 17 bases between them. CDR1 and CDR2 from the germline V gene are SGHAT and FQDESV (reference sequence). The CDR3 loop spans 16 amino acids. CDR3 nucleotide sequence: TGTGCCAGCACCCCCCTGAGGGGCGTAAACACCGGGGAGCTGTTTTTT. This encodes CASTPLRGVNTGELFF.

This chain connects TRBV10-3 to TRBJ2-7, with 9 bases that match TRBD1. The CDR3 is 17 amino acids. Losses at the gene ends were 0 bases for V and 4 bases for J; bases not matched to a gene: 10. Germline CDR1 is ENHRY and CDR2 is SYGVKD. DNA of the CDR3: TGTGCCATCAGTGAGTCACGGACAGGGGTTGGAAGTTACGAGCAGTACTTC. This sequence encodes CAISESRTGVGSYEQYF.

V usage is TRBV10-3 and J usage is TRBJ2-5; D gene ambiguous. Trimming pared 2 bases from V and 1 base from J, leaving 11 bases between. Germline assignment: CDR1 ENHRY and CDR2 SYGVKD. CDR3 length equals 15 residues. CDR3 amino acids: CAISESLRIQETQYF. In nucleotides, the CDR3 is TGTGCCATCAGTGAGAGTCTTCGGATCCAAGAGACCCAGTACTTC.

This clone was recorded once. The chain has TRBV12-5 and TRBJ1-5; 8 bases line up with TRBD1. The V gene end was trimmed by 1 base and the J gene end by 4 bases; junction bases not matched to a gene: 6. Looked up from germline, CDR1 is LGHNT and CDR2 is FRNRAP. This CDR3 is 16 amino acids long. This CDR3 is CASGLEGTGRNQPQHF. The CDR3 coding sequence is TGTGCTAGTGGTTTGGAAGGGACAGGACGAAATCAGCCCCAGCATTTT.

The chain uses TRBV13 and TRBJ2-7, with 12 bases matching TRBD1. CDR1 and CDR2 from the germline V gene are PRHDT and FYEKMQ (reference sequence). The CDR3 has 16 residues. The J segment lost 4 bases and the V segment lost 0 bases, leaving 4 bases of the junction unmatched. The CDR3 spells CASSLGGQGALYEQYF. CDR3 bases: TGTGCCAGCAGCTTAGGGGGACAGGGGGCTCTATACGAGCAGTACTTC.

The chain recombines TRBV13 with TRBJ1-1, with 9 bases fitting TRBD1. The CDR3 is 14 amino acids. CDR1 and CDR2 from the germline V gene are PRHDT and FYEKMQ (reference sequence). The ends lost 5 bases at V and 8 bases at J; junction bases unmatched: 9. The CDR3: CASSPTPGTGEAFF. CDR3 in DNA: TGTGCCAGCAGCCCGACCCCCGGGACAGGGGAAGCTTTCTTT. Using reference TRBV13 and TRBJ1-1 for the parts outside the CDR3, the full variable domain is AAGVIQSPRHLIKEKRETATLKCYPIPRHDTVYWYQQGPGQDPQFLISFYEKMQSDKGSIPDRFSAQQFSDYHSELNMSSLELGDSALYFCASSPTPGTGEAFFGQGTRLTVV.

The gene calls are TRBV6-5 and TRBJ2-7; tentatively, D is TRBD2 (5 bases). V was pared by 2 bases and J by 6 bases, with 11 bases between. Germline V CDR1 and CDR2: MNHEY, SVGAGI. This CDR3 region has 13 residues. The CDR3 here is CASSYEGWGEQYF. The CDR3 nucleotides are TGTGCCAGCAGTTACGAGGGTTGGGGCGAGCAGTACTTC.

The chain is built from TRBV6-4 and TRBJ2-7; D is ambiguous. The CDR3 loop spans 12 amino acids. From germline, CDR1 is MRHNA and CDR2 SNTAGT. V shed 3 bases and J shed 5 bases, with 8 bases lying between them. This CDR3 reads CASSDQFDEQYF. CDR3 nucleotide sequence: TGTGCCAGCAGTGATCAGTTCGACGAGCAGTACTTC.

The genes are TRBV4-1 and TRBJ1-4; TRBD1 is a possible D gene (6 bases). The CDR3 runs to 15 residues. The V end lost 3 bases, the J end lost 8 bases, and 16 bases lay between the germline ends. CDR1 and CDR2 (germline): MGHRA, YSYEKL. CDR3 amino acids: CASSHLPRDIEKLFF. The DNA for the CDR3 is TGCGCCAGCAGCCACCTCCCCCGGGACATCGAAAAACTGTTTTTT.

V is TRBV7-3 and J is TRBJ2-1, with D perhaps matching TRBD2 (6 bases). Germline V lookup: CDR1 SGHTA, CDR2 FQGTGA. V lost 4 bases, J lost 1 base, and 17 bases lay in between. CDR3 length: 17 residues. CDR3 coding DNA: TGTGCCAGCAGCTCCGAGCCCCCCGGGACTTCCTACAATGAGCAGTTCTTC. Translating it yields CASSSEPPGTSYNEQFF.

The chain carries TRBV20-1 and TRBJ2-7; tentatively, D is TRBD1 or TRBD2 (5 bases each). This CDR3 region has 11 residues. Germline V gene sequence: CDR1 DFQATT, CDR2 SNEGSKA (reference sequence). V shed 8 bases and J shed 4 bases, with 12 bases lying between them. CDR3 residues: CSTRDGYEQYF. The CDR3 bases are TGCAGTACCCGGGACGGGTACGAGCAGTACTTC.

The CDR3 DNA sequence: TGCGCCAGCAGCCCAAACCCGACTAGCGGGGTCCTCTTGGGGCAGTACTTC. Protein sequence: CASSPNPTSGVLLGQYF. This sequence joins TRBV5-1 and TRBJ2-7; 11 bases match TRBD2. The CDR3 sequence is 17 residues long. Germline CDR1 reads SGHRS; CDR2 reads YFSETQ. With V trimmed by 4 bases and J by 9 bases, 18 bases remained unmatched.

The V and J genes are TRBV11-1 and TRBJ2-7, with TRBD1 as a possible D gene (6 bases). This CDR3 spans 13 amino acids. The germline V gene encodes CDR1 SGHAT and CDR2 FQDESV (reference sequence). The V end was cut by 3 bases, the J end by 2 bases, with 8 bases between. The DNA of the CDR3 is TGTGCCAGCAGCTTTGACAGGACCTACGAGCAGTACTTC. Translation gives CASSFDRTYEQYF.

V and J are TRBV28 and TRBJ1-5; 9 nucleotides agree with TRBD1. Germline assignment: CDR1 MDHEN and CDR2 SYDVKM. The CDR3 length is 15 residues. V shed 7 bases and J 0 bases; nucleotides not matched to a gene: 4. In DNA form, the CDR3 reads TGTGCCAGCATTGGACAGGGGTATAGCAATCAGCCCCAGCATTTT. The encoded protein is CASIGQGYSNQPQHF.

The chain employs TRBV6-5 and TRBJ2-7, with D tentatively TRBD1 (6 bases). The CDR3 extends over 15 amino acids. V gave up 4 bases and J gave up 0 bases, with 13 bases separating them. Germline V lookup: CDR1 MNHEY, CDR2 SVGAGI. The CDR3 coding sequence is TGTGCCAGCAGTTTCGCAGGGGCCCCCTCCTACGAGCAGTACTTC. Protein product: CASSFAGAPSYEQYF.